This T cell receptor beta chain was obtained from a study of vaccination effects on CD4 cells after COVID-19. About the study: After the second dose, samples were taken at median day 72.

The method was immunoSEQ multiplex PCR; TCRdb's version includes in-frame clones alone and lacks a portion of them. The table has some 34,000 clones, roughly 86% seen once. Worth noting for this clone: Its specificity is unknown.

The V and J ends lost 5 bases and 2 bases, in that order; junction bases with no gene match: 6. Germline-derived CDR1 and CDR2 are SEHNR and FQNEAQ (reference sequence). The CDR3 is 15 residues long. Sequencing in the ViraFEST assay came after antigen-specific CD4+ T cells had been expanded with viral peptide pools, which were used to stimulate PBMC. Having been cultured for 9 to 11 days, the cells underwent CD4+ T cell isolation. Every participant took two doses of the BNT162b2 or mRNA-1273 vaccine. Having tested negative for nucleocapsid antibodies, the vaccine recipients showed no prior SARS-CoV-2 infection.

Sample: CD4+ T cells from PBMCs cultured with HCoV-NL63 spike peptides, taken after COVID-19 vaccination. The chain couples TRBV7-9 to TRBJ2-1; TRBD2 aligns across 7 bases. This TCR was recovered from a human donor who received a COVID-19 vaccine. Some clones in this sample may be carry-over from other donors' samples. CDR3 protein: CASSVLGGAYNEQFF. CDR3 nucleotides: TGTGCCAGCAGCGTCCTGGGGGGGGCCTACAATGAGCAGTTCTTC.